This TCR beta chain was obtained from a study of T cell changes during pregnancy in multiple sclerosis. TCRdb's table, derived via immunoSEQ multiplex PCR, lists solely in-frame clones and lacks some. The sample includes 55,000 to 65,000 clones, roughly 92% seen only once; the top ten take roughly 1.5%. CDR1 and CDR2 from the germline V gene are MNHNS and SASEGT. There are 17 residues in the CDR3. The V gene end was trimmed by 3 bases and the J gene end by 1 base; junction bases not matched to a gene: 5. The V call is TRBV6-1, the J call TRBJ2-3; 12 bases line up with TRBD2. The sequences come from peripheral blood, collected in the second trimester of pregnancy. The clonotype originates from a female donor with multiple sclerosis, enrolled in a pregnancy study. CDR3 amino acids: CASSETSGSGGTDTQYF. CDR3 nucleotide sequence: TGTGCCAGCAGTGAGACTAGCGGGAGTGGAGGCACAGATACGCAGTATTTT.